This record covers a single TCR beta chain. Its specificity is unknown. This sample was included in a study of cytomegalovirus exposure and HLA in healthy donors. Study at large: Early released data had about 80 million unique TCRs, all coming from HLA-typed donors. Overall study results and limits: By a later analysis, the bulk of CMV-associated TCR beta chains appeared HLA-restricted.

It was with 60 Vbeta and 13 Jbeta primers that the PCR ran. The data were produced by immunoSEQ multiplex PCR, yet TCRdb's version contains in-frame clones alone and is incomplete. This sample has about 160,000 clones, with roughly four fifths found just once. The CDR3 consists of 15 residues. J was trimmed by 4 bases and V by 6 bases; bases with no gene match: 11. Germline lookup yields CDR1 LNHDA and CDR2 SQIVND (reference sequence). This receptor was taken from a middle-aged man in good health and CMV-seronegative. The chain carries TRBV19 and TRBJ1-2; 7 bases agree with TRBD1. Source material: PBMCs. The CDR3 DNA reads TGTGCCAGTAGCTACCTAATCAGGGGGAGCTATGGCTACACCTTC. This gives the protein CASSYLIRGSYGYTF.